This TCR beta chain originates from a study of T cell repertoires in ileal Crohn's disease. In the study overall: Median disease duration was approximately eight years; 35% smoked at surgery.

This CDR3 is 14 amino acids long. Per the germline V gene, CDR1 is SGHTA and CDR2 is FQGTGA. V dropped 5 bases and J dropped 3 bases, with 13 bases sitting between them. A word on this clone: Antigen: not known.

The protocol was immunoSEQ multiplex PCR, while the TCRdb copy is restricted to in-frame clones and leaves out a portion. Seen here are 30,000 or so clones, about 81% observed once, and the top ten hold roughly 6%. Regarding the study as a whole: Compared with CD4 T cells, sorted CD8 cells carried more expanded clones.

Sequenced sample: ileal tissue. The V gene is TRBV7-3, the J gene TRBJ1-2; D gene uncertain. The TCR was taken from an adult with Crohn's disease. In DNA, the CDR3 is TGTGCCAGCAGCGCCTCCCGGTCCGACTATGGCTACACCTTC. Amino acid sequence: CASSASRSDYGYTF. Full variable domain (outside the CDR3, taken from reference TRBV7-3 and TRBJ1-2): GAGVSQTPSNKVTEKGKYVELRCDPISGHTALYWYRQSLGQGPEFLIYFQGTGAADDSGLPNDRFFAVRPEGSVSTLKIQRTERGDSAVYLCASSASRSDYGYTFGSGTRLTVV.